The 13 T cell receptor beta chains reported below all come from one sample, sequenced in a study of cytomegalovirus exposure and HLA in healthy donors (TCRdb year 2017). The protocol used for the library was the immunoSEQ multiplex PCR assay. For the multiplex PCR, a mixture combining 60 forward primers for TCR Vbeta segments and 13 reverse primers for TCR Jbeta segments was used. The source is immuneACCESS, and TCRdb retained only in-frame sequences with V and J called. Part of the clones is not carried over; for the studies checked, unresolved V genes explain less than half of this, and the remainder is unexplained. The sample table lists more than 110,000 clones, around four fifths of them with a count of one. The top ten hold approximately 1.2% of the sample. Sequencing used PBMCs. These receptor sequences come from a male donor in good health and CMV-seropositive.

The chain combines TRBV7-9 with TRBJ1-4, with D possibly being TRBD1 (6 bases). CDR3 length: 16 residues. Germline-derived CDR1 and CDR2 are SEHNR and FQNEAQ (reference sequence). V lost 1 base, J lost 4 bases, and 13 bases lay in between. CDR3 region: CASSLDGGAINEKLFF. The CDR3 bases are TGTGCCAGCAGCTTAGATGGGGGGGCGATTAATGAAAAACTGTTTTTT.

This chain connects TRBV30 to TRBJ1-2; 7 bases map to TRBD1. The germline V gene encodes CDR1 GTSNPN and CDR2 SVGIG (reference sequence). The V segment lost 2 bases and the J segment 5 bases; nucleotides outside the gene matches: 14. The CDR3 runs 16 residues. CDR3 in DNA: TGTGCCTGGAGTTATGATCCGGCCGGGACAGTATATGGCTACACCTTC. Its protein product is CAWSYDPAGTVYGYTF.

V and J are TRBV6-5 and TRBJ1-1; TRBD1 might be the D (5 bases). Trimming removed 2 bases at V and 8 bases at J, with 15 bases between. The CDR3 is 14 residues long. Germline CDR1 and CDR2: MNHEY and SVGAGI. The CDR3 DNA follows: TGTGCCAGCAGTTACCACCCAAGACAGACAGAAGCTTTCTTT. This encodes CASSYHPRQTEAFF.

With regard to this clone: One end of the junction fails to match germline, which may point to a read error. V is TRBV7-9 and J is TRBJ2-1, with 7 bases fitting TRBD1. The germline CDR1 and CDR2 sequences are SEHNR and FQNEAQ (reference sequence). The CDR3 spans 15 residues. Written as DNA, the CDR3 is TGTTCCAGCAGCTTATCAGGGGGTTCCTACAATGAGCAGTTCTTC. Protein: CSSSLSGGSYNEQFF.

The chain combines TRBV5-6 with TRBJ2-2, with unresolved D. Trimming took 2 bases from V and 4 from J, leaving 9 bases between them. The length of the CDR3 is 14 residues. Germline CDR1 reads SGHDT; CDR2 reads YYEEEE. The CDR3 here is CASSLIGGTGELFF. CDR3 sequence (DNA): TGTGCCAGCAGCTTAATCGGTGGCACCGGGGAGCTGTTTTTT.

The chain joins TRBV5-1 to TRBJ2-1; tentatively, D is TRBD2 (5 bases). Looked up from germline, CDR1 is SGHRS and CDR2 is YFSETQ. The CDR3 is made up of 13 amino acids. V dropped 5 bases and J dropped 0 bases, with 6 bases sitting between them. CDR3 loop: CASRGSSYNEQFF. The CDR3, as DNA: TGCGCCAGCAGGGGGAGCTCCTACAATGAGCAGTTCTTC.

This clone was seen just once. V and J are TRBV7-9 and TRBJ1-6; weak D call: TRBD1 (5 bases). With 1 base removed from V and 7 bases from J, the gap between germline ends came to 8 bases. The germline V gene has CDR1 SEHNR and CDR2 FQNEAQ (reference sequence). The CDR3 spans 14 residues. CDR3 in amino acids: CASSLVAGNSPLHF. The CDR3 DNA is TGTGCCAGCAGCTTAGTGGCAGGGAATTCACCCCTCCACTTT.

V gene TRBV5-6 combines with J gene TRBJ2-1; TRBD2 is a possible D gene (5 bases). Trimming took 4 bases from V and 6 from J, leaving 17 bases between them. CDR3 length equals 15 residues. Germline V CDR1 and CDR2: SGHDT, YYEEEE. This CDR3 reads CASSPGLLPGNEQFF. In DNA, the CDR3 is TGTGCCAGCAGCCCCGGACTCCTTCCCGGCAATGAGCAGTTCTTC.

The chain couples TRBV5-8 to TRBJ1-5; no reliable D call. The CDR3 loop spans 14 amino acids. Between the trimmed V and J ends, which lost 4 bases and 7 bases, there was a span of 15 bases. CDR1 SGHTS and CDR2 YDEGEE come from the germline V gene. The CDR3, as DNA: TGTGCCAGCAGCCCCGGCCTTCGGGAACAGCCCCAGCATTTT. Translated: CASSPGLREQPQHF.

V usage is TRBV11-2 and J usage is TRBJ2-7; a weak D match, TRBD1 (5 bases). Germline V gives CDR1 SGHAT, CDR2 FQNNGV. This CDR3 contains 14 residues. V was pared by 1 base and J by 4 bases, with 11 bases between. This CDR3 reads CASSLAGNAYEQYF. Written as DNA, the CDR3 is TGTGCCAGCAGCTTAGCAGGGAATGCGTACGAGCAGTACTTC.

The V gene is TRBV6-1, the J gene TRBJ2-5; D might be TRBD1 (7 bases). The CDR3 has 16 residues. CDR1 is MNHNS and CDR2 is SASEGT in the germline V gene. V lost 2 bases, J lost 2 bases, and 15 bases lay in between. The CDR3 reads CASSERGTAEQETQYF. CDR3 sequence (DNA): TGTGCCAGCAGTGAACGGGGGACAGCCGAGCAAGAGACCCAGTACTTC.

The chain recombines TRBV28 with TRBJ2-7; 9 bases are shared with TRBD1. With 5 bases clipped from V and 2 bases from J, the junction kept 4 bases outside the gene matches. The CDR3 has 14 residues. Germline V gene sequence: CDR1 MDHEN, CDR2 SYDVKM. The CDR3 here is CASSTGGTTYEQYF. CDR3 nucleotides: TGTGCCAGCAGTACAGGGGGCACGACCTACGAGCAGTACTTC.

The J gene is TRBJ2-7, the V gene TRBV10-3; 8 bases align to TRBD2. The CDR3 runs to 12 residues. The germline V gene has CDR1 ENHRY and CDR2 SYGVKD. Trimming cost V 2 bases and J 6 bases; bases outside gene matches: 0. CDR3 protein: CAISETSGEQYF. The CDR3 nucleotides are TGTGCCATCAGTGAGACTAGCGGCGAGCAGTACTTC.